These 31 T cell receptor beta chains originate from one sample sequenced in a study of untreated major depressive disorder. Method: immunoSEQ multiplex PCR; TCRdb's copy keeps in-frame clones and lacks some. Seen here are 15,000 to 20,000 clones, more than 75% observed once, and the top ten hold 0.8% to 0.9%. The sequencing input was CD4+ T cells from PBMCs. The receptor set was obtained from a woman aged 25 to 39 in good health.

V is TRBV9 and J is TRBJ1-4; the D gene is possibly TRBD1 (5 bases). The CDR3 spans 15 residues. V was cut by 4 bases and J by 4 bases, with 14 bases left in between. Germline assignment: CDR1 SGDLS and CDR2 YYNGEE. As DNA, the CDR3 is TGTGCCAGCAGCTATGCCTCAGGGCTTAATGAAAAACTGTTTTTT. It encodes CASSYASGLNEKLFF.

The J gene is TRBJ1-5, the V gene TRBV25-1; 8 bases fit TRBD1. Trimming cost V 6 bases and J 3 bases; bases outside gene matches: 4. The CDR3 totals 14 residues. Germline lookup yields CDR1 MGHDK and CDR2 SYGVNS. The CDR3 loop is CASRETGVNQPQHF. CDR3 sequence (DNA): TGTGCCAGCAGGGAGACAGGGGTCAATCAGCCCCAGCATTTT.

The J gene is TRBJ2-1, the V gene TRBV5-1; 9 bases are a match to TRBD2. Looked up from germline, CDR1 is SGHRS and CDR2 is YFSETQ. After removal of 0 bases from V and 7 bases from J, the junction contained 5 bases not matched to a gene. This CDR3 contains 15 residues. The CDR3 region is CASSLGLAGRNEQFF. CDR3 nucleotide sequence: TGCGCCAGCAGCTTGGGGCTAGCGGGAAGAAATGAGCAGTTCTTC.

The CDR3 reads CASSTQGEGIPGELFF. For the CDR3, the DNA is TGTGCCAGCAGTACACAGGGGGAGGGAATCCCCGGGGAGCTGTTTTTT. The J gene is TRBJ2-2, the V gene TRBV28; D may be TRBD1 (8 bases). Germline V gene lookup returns CDR1 MDHEN and CDR2 SYDVKM. The V end lost 5 bases, the J end lost 6 bases, and 19 bases lay between the germline ends. The CDR3 loop spans 16 amino acids.

The chain carries TRBV19 and TRBJ2-3; 8 nucleotides line up with TRBD2. The germline V gene encodes CDR1 LNHDA and CDR2 SQIVND (reference sequence). CDR3 length: 13 residues. The J segment lost 6 bases and the V segment lost 7 bases, leaving 6 bases of the junction unmatched. This CDR3 is CASTIAGWDTQYF. CDR3 coding DNA: TGTGCCAGTACCATAGCGGGATGGGATACGCAGTATTTT.

The genes are TRBV7-2 and TRBJ2-1; D may match TRBD1 or TRBD2 (5 bases each). The CDR3 is made up of 14 amino acids. V lost 2 bases and J 9 bases, leaving 14 bases between the germline ends. Germline V gives CDR1 SGHTA, CDR2 FQGNSA. CDR3 DNA: TGTGCCAGCAGCTTAAAGAAGGAAGGGACTGAGCAGTTCTTC. It yields the protein CASSLKKEGTEQFF.

V and J are TRBV7-2 and TRBJ1-2; no clear D gene. This CDR3 has 14 residues. Trimming pared 1 base from V and 2 bases from J, leaving 8 bases between. Germline V gene sequence: CDR1 SGHTA, CDR2 FQGNSA. The CDR3 DNA is TGTGCCAGCAGCTTAGGAAGAGGGAACTATGGCTACACCTTC. This encodes CASSLGRGNYGYTF.

The rearrangement uses TRBV6-5 and TRBJ2-7; TRBD2 matches at 13 bases. This CDR3 region has 15 residues. J was trimmed by 1 base and V by 5 bases; bases with no gene match: 2. CDR1 MNHEY and CDR2 SVGAGI come from the germline V gene. The CDR3 reads CASSQGLAGSYEQYF. The CDR3 DNA follows: TGTGCCAGCAGTCAGGGACTAGCGGGATCCTACGAGCAGTACTTC.

V usage is TRBV30 and J usage is TRBJ2-7; D remains ambiguous. The V gene's germline CDR1 is GTSNPN and CDR2 SVGIG (reference sequence). V lost 8 bases and J lost 1, with 15 bases in between. The CDR3 contains 13 residues. Here the CDR3 reads CALSRASSYEQYF. The CDR3 region has the DNA TGTGCCCTCTCTCGGGCGTCTTCCTACGAGCAGTACTTC.

This sequence joins TRBV6-6 and TRBJ1-5; D is undetermined. This CDR3 contains 14 residues. Germline CDR1 MNHNY, CDR2 SVGAGI (reference sequence). V was shortened by 2 bases and J by 6 bases, with 11 bases between the two germline ends. The CDR3 is CASSYESQIQPQHF. For the CDR3, the DNA is TGTGCCAGCAGTTACGAGTCACAGATTCAGCCCCAGCATTTT.

This clone was seen a few times. V usage is TRBV7-2 and J usage is TRBJ2-5; the D is unclear. Per the germline V gene, CDR1 is SGHTA and CDR2 is FQGNSA. The ends were cut back, 3 bases at V and 5 bases at J, with 13 bases in the middle. CDR3 length equals 14 residues. The CDR3 DNA follows: TGTGCCAGCAGCTTCGGCCCGTCGTTGGAGACCCAGTACTTC. Amino acid sequence: CASSFGPSLETQYF.

V usage is TRBV2 and J usage is TRBJ2-3; TRBD2 aligns across 9 bases. Germline CDR1 SNHLY, CDR2 FYNNEI. The CDR3 is 14 residues long. After removal of 6 bases from V and 9 bases from J, the junction contained 10 bases not matched to a gene. The CDR3 spells CASREGLAGGTQYF. CDR3 sequence (DNA): TGTGCCAGCAGGGAGGGACTAGCTGGTGGCACGCAGTATTTT. The whole variable domain, remainder taken from reference TRBV2 and TRBJ2-3, is EPEVTQTPSHQVTQMGQEVILRCVPISNHLYFYWYRQILGQKVEFLVSFYNNEISEKSEIFDDQFSVERPDGSNFTLKIRSTKLEDSAMYFCASREGLAGGTQYFGPGTRLTVL.

This clone was seen once. Germline and junction disagree at one end, which may indicate a read error. The chain recombines TRBV18 with TRBJ2-7; D remains unclear. Germline CDR1 is KGHSH and CDR2 is LQKENI. This CDR3 region has 15 residues. This chain's CDR3 is CASSPPRSLAHEQYF. The CDR3, as DNA: TGTGCCAGCTCTCCACCACGTTCGCTGGCCCACGAGCAGTACTTC.

The chain carries TRBV5-4 and TRBJ2-2; TRBD1 is a possible D gene (5 bases). Trimming pared 1 base from V and 4 bases from J, leaving 11 bases between. From germline, CDR1 is SGHNT and CDR2 YYREEE (reference sequence). This CDR3 comprises 15 residues. The CDR3, as DNA: TGTGCCAGCAGCTTGATAGGGGTGGGCACCGGGGAGCTGTTTTTT. Translation gives CASSLIGVGTGELFF.

The chain couples TRBV7-8 to TRBJ2-2, with a weak D call TRBD2 (6 bases). This CDR3 comprises 16 residues. The V and J ends lost 5 bases and 0 bases respectively, with 13 bases between them. Germline V gene lookup returns CDR1 SGHVS and CDR2 FQNEAQ. In nucleotides, the CDR3 is TGTGCCAGCAGCGCCAGACGGGGGACGAACACCGGGGAGCTGTTTTTT. Its translation: CASSARRGTNTGELFF.

This clone has only one observation. V usage is TRBV30 and J usage is TRBJ1-2, with a tentative D call TRBD1 (5 bases). There are 15 residues in the CDR3. Germline CDR1 and CDR2: GTSNPN and SVGIG (reference sequence). V was shortened by 1 base and J by 1 base, with 13 bases between the two germline ends. The CDR3 sequence: CAWSDKGLGNYGYTF. The CDR3 nucleotides read TGTGCCTGGAGTGATAAGGGGCTGGGTAACTATGGCTACACCTTC.

Only a few counts were recorded for this clone. The V and J genes are TRBV5-1 and TRBJ2-2, with 9 bases that match TRBD2. Per the germline V gene, CDR1 is SGHRS and CDR2 is YFSETQ. V trimming: 3 bases; J trimming: 2 bases; junction bases outside the gene matches: 2. The CDR3 has 15 amino acids. CDR3 loop: CASSWLAGNTGELFF. DNA of the CDR3: TGCGCCAGCAGCTGGCTAGCGGGAAACACCGGGGAGCTGTTTTTT.

The rearrangement joins TRBV5-1 to TRBJ2-1; a possible D gene is TRBD2 (5 bases). The CDR3 length is 16 residues. Germline V lookup: CDR1 SGHRS, CDR2 YFSETQ. Trimming took 0 bases from V and 4 from J, leaving 14 bases between them. The chain's CDR3 is CASSLDGRTGYNEQFF. The DNA of the CDR3 is TGCGCCAGCAGCTTGGATGGGCGGACTGGATACAATGAGCAGTTCTTC.

The chain couples TRBV27 to TRBJ2-4; the D gene is possibly TRBD1 (6 bases). V was clipped by 8 bases and J by 7 bases, with 18 bases between them. CDR1 is MNHEY and CDR2 is SMNVEV in the germline V gene (reference sequence). This CDR3 has 14 amino acids. Written as DNA, the CDR3 is TGTGCCAGCCGGACAGTTCGGGCTTGGAACATTCAGTACTTC. It is translated as CASRTVRAWNIQYF.

The rearrangement links TRBV6-1 to TRBJ1-6, with TRBD1 identical over 8 bases. This CDR3 has 19 residues. Losses at the gene ends were 4 bases for V and 10 bases for J; bases not matched to a gene: 21. Germline V CDR1 and CDR2: MNHNS, SASEGT. This chain's CDR3 is CASSVTGQVWTPTESPLHF. In nucleotides, the CDR3 is TGTGCCAGCAGTGTAACGGGACAGGTATGGACTCCGACGGAATCACCCCTCCACTTT.

The chain recombines TRBV5-1 with TRBJ1-4; D remains unclear. The CDR3 spans 16 residues. Trimming cost V 4 bases and J 3 bases, with 16 bases left between them. CDR1 and CDR2 (germline): SGHRS, YFSETQ. As DNA, the CDR3 is TGCGCCAGCAGCGAACAAGGGAGGGCGGCTAATGAAAAACTGTTTTTT. Translated, it gives CASSEQGRAANEKLFF.

V usage is TRBV5-1 and J usage is TRBJ2-1, with 9 bases matching TRBD2. CDR1 is SGHRS and CDR2 is YFSETQ in the germline V gene. The CDR3 runs to 16 residues. V gave up 0 bases and J gave up 7 bases; unmatched junction bases: 8. The DNA for the CDR3 is TGCGCCAGCAGCTTGGCCGATAGCGGGAGAAGGAATGAGCAGTTCTTC. It codes for CASSLADSGRRNEQFF.

This clone was counted once. The genes are TRBV5-1 and TRBJ1-6; weak D call: TRBD1 (5 bases). V was cut by 0 bases and J by 6 bases, with 10 bases left in between. This CDR3 spans 15 amino acids. The germline V gene has CDR1 SGHRS and CDR2 YFSETQ. The chain's CDR3 is CASSLGGPPNSPLHF. As DNA, the CDR3 is TGCGCCAGCAGCTTGGGGGGACCCCCTAATTCACCCCTCCACTTT.

The chain links TRBV30 to TRBJ2-5, with D possibly TRBD2 on 5 matching bases. CDR1 is GTSNPN and CDR2 is SVGIG in the germline V gene (reference sequence). The CDR3 has 11 amino acids. V was shortened by 2 bases and J by 10 bases, with 11 bases between the two germline ends. CDR3 amino acids: CAWSSNGIQYF. The CDR3 nucleotides are TGTGCCTGGAGTTCCAACGGGATCCAGTACTTC.

This rearrangement joins TRBV4-3 to TRBJ2-1; 8 nucleotides align to TRBD1. The CDR3 loop spans 15 amino acids. The J segment lost 4 bases and the V segment lost 1 base, leaving 3 bases of the junction unmatched. Germline values: CDR1 LGHNA, CDR2 YSLEER. This chain's CDR3 is CASSQGQGAYNEQFF. The CDR3 nucleotides read TGCGCCAGCAGCCAAGGCCAGGGGGCTTACAATGAGCAGTTCTTC.

This sequence joins TRBV4-2 and TRBJ1-1, with D tentatively TRBD1 (6 bases). This CDR3 region has 14 residues. Trimming removed 0 bases from V and 3 bases from J, with 8 bases in between. The germline V gene encodes CDR1 LGHNA and CDR2 YNFKEQ. As DNA, the CDR3 is TGTGCCAGCAGCCAAGAGAGGGGGGACACTGAAGCTTTCTTT. Translated: CASSQERGDTEAFF.

The chain couples TRBV7-3 to TRBJ2-2; D unclear. The CDR3 contains 13 residues. The germline gives CDR1 SGHTA, CDR2 FQGTGA. V lost 5 bases and J 1 base, leaving 5 bases between the germline ends. The CDR3 spells CASSQENTGELFF. CDR3 DNA: TGTGCCAGCAGCCAAGAGAACACCGGGGAGCTGTTTTTT. The variable domain in full, completed from reference TRBV7-3 and TRBJ2-2, reads GAGVSQTPSNKVTEKGKYVELRCDPISGHTALYWYRQSLGQGPEFLIYFQGTGAADDSGLPNDRFFAVRPEGSVSTLKIQRTERGDSAVYLCASSQENTGELFFGEGSRLTVL.

The CDR3 bases are TGTGCCAGCAGTGAACCTAGCGGGACAGCCTACGAGCAGTACTTC. Residues: CASSEPSGTAYEQYF. This sequence joins TRBV6-1 and TRBJ2-7; 9 nucleotides agree with TRBD2. V was pared by 2 bases and J by 2 bases, with 4 bases of the junction left unmatched. This CDR3 comprises 15 residues. Germline CDR1 MNHNS, CDR2 SASEGT.

This chain links TRBV9 with TRBJ2-2; D could derive from TRBD1 or TRBD2 (5 bases each). V lost 0 bases, J lost 2 bases, and 11 bases lay in between. Germline CDR1 and CDR2: SGDLS and YYNGEE. The length of the CDR3 is 16 residues. The DNA of the CDR3 is TGTGCCAGCAGCGTAGCCGGGACCCCAAACACCGGGGAGCTGTTTTTT. It codes for CASSVAGTPNTGELFF.

The CDR3 sequence is CASSLDTLGEQFF. The CDR3 DNA follows: TGTGCCAGCAGTCTGGACACCCTGGGGGAGCAGTTCTTC. The chain has TRBV28 and TRBJ2-1, with D maybe TRBD1 (5 bases). Germline-derived CDR1 and CDR2 are MDHEN and SYDVKM. This CDR3 contains 13 residues. Trimming took 5 bases from V and 10 from J, leaving 15 bases between them.

This chain uses TRBV4-2 with TRBJ2-5; 8 nucleotides align to TRBD2. Germline V CDR1 and CDR2: LGHNA, YNFKEQ. There are 16 residues in the CDR3. The J segment lost 5 bases and the V segment lost 0 bases, leaving 8 bases of the junction unmatched. The CDR3 region is CASSQDQAGVGETQYF. The CDR3 DNA is TGTGCCAGCAGCCAAGACCAAGCGGGAGTAGGGGAGACCCAGTACTTC.